This T cell receptor beta chain was profiled in a study of spatial heterogeneity in lung cancer. Overall study findings and caveats: The number of expanded tumor alpha and beta chains correlated with mutation number.

TCRdb ran MiXCR on the 5' RACE reads and lists one entry per CDR3 protein. The profile shows approximately 94,000 distinct CDR3 sequences, 4.4% of them singletons. This clonotype was counted ten times or more. Its antigen is not identified. Sample time point: sample taken at primary tumor resection. Untreated early-stage non-small cell lung cancer patients, over 55 in total, were the donors. CDR3 length: 14 amino acids. The V end was cut by 2 bases, the J end by 0 bases, with 8 bases between. Germline loops: CDR1 MNHEY, CDR2 SMNVEV (reference sequence). The clonotype originates from a male donor with early-stage non-small cell lung cancer. Here the sequenced sample was lung tumor tissue, taken at surgery. This chain links TRBV27 with TRBJ2-7; possible D gene TRBD2, 5 bases. Here the CDR3 reads CASSLEGNSYEQYF. The CDR3 DNA reads TGTGCCAGCAGTTTAGAGGGCAACTCCTACGAGCAGTACTTC.